This passage covers 18 T cell receptor beta chains from one sample sequenced in a study of T cells after yellow fever vaccination. TCRdb re-derived calls from the 5' RACE reads in MiXCR, one entry per CDR3 protein. The sample contains some 250,000 distinct CDR3 sequences, around 3.5% of which appear only once. The source was PBMCs, collected 15 days after the yellow fever booster vaccination. The receptors were gathered from a man between 18 and 29 years old who received the YFV17D yellow fever vaccine.

This clonotype was observed at least ten times. The rearrangement uses TRBV7-3 and TRBJ1-2, with D unresolved. The length of the CDR3 is 13 residues. V was trimmed by 1 base and J by 3 bases, leaving 6 bases between them. The germline gives CDR1 SGHTA, CDR2 FQGTGA. CDR3 sequence (DNA): TGTGCCAGCAGCTTAAGTGAGGACTATGGCTACACCTTC. Encoded protein: CASSLSEDYGYTF.

In its sample, this clonotype was seen many times. The gene calls are TRBV10-3 and TRBJ2-3; 13 nucleotides agree with TRBD2. J lost 3 bases, V lost 5 bases, and 5 bases had no gene match. Germline V gene sequence: CDR1 ENHRY, CDR2 SYGVKD. This CDR3 contains 16 residues. Here the CDR3 reads CAISTSGGAVTDTQYF. Written as DNA, the CDR3 is TGTGCCATCAGTACTAGCGGGGGGGCCGTGACAGATACGCAGTATTTT.

This clonotype was picked up many times. The chain recombines TRBV18 with TRBJ2-2; 8 bases are a match to TRBD2. Germline CDR1 and CDR2: KGHSH and LQKENI. V dropped 3 bases and J dropped 0; count of bases not matched to a gene: 3. This CDR3 region has 16 residues. In DNA form, the CDR3 reads TGTGCCAGCTCACCCTTAGCGGGAACGAACACCGGGGAGCTGTTTTTT. This translates into CASSPLAGTNTGELFF.

This clonotype was detected ten times or more. The CDR3 region is CASRKSTPTNQPQHF. CDR3 nucleotide sequence: TGTGCCAGCAGGAAATCCACACCTACCAATCAGCCCCAGCATTTT. The rearrangement joins TRBV6-5 to TRBJ1-5, with no clear D. CDR1 is MNHEY, CDR2 SVGAGI, per germline. Trimming pared 6 bases from V and 3 bases from J, leaving 15 bases between. The CDR3 is 15 residues long.

This clonotype showed up many times. The DNA for the CDR3 is TGTGCCAGCAAAACAGACCAAGAGACCCAGTACTTC. Protein: CASKTDQETQYF. The V call is TRBV12-3 or TRBV12-4, the J call TRBJ2-5; D is undetermined. The CDR3 is 12 amino acids. With 7 bases removed from V and 0 bases from J, the gap between germline ends came to 6 bases.

This clonotype was seen ten or more times. The gene calls are TRBV7-9 and TRBJ1-2, with D tentatively TRBD1 (5 bases). The V end was cut by 4 bases, the J end by 8 bases, with 11 bases between. CDR1 SEHNR and CDR2 FQNEAQ come from the germline V gene (reference sequence). This CDR3 contains 12 residues. The CDR3 loop is CASSSLGRGYTF. The CDR3 DNA reads TGTGCCAGCAGCTCCCTGGGACGGGGCTACACCTTC. Complete variable domain (other parts from reference TRBV7-9 and TRBJ1-2): DTGVSQNPRHKITKRGQNVTFRCDPISEHNRLYWYRQTLGQGPEFLTYFQNEAQLEKSRLLSDRFSAERPKGSFSTLEIQRTEQGDSAMYLCASSSLGRGYTFGSGTRLTVV.

This clonotype was observed many times. The chain joins TRBV4-1 to TRBJ2-7; 9 positions agree with TRBD2. This CDR3 comprises 15 residues. Trimming removed 1 base from V and 3 bases from J; junction bases left unmatched: 4. CDR1 and CDR2 from the germline V gene are MGHRA and YSYEKL. CDR3 loop: CASSQVASGDYEQYV. CDR3 coding DNA: TGCGCCAGCAGCCAAGTGGCTAGCGGGGACTACGAGCAGTACGTC.

This clonotype has just a few counts. The CDR3 DNA follows: TGTGCCAGCAGTTTTTCTTACGGCTACAATACGCAGTATTTT. Its protein product is CASSFSYGYNTQYF. V usage is TRBV12-3 or TRBV12-4 and J usage is TRBJ2-3; D gene unclear. Trimming left V 3 bases short and J 7 bases short, with 14 bases between. CDR3 length: 14 residues.

This clonotype appeared many times. V usage is TRBV5-1 and J usage is TRBJ2-3; no firm D call. The CDR3 is 14 amino acids. V was cut by 0 bases and J by 4 bases, with 9 bases left in between. Germline-derived CDR1 and CDR2 are SGHRS and YFSETQ. The chain's CDR3 is CASSLDPAADTQYF. The CDR3 region has the DNA TGCGCCAGCAGCTTGGACCCAGCTGCAGATACGCAGTATTTT.

This clonotype was observed at least ten times. V is TRBV4-3 and J is TRBJ2-7; no clear D gene. Germline CDR1 is LGHNA and CDR2 is YSLEER. Trimming shortened V by 6 bases and J by 5 bases, and 14 bases separated the two germline ends. This CDR3 has 13 residues. The CDR3 coding sequence is TGCGCCAGCAGTGACCGACGTTTGAACGAGCAGTACTTC. Protein sequence: CASSDRRLNEQYF.

This clonotype was recorded many times. This chain uses TRBV6-2 or TRBV6-3 with TRBJ1-6; D remains ambiguous. Looked up from germline, CDR1 is MNHEY and CDR2 is SVGEGT. The ends were cut back, 2 bases at V and 5 bases at J, with 7 bases in the middle. The CDR3 loop spans 14 amino acids. CDR3 loop: CASSYGSHNSPLHF. The CDR3 nucleotides read TGTGCCAGCAGTTACGGGTCTCATAATTCACCCCTCCACTTT.

In this sample, this clonotype turned up many times. The V gene is TRBV5-4, the J gene TRBJ2-3; tentatively, D is TRBD2 (5 bases). Germline V gene data show CDR1 as SGHNT and CDR2 as YYREEE (reference sequence). Trimming cost V 2 bases and J 6 bases, with 10 bases left between them. CDR3 length: 13 amino acids. CDR3 nucleotides: TGTGCCAGCAGCTTCGACTCGGGGGATACGCAGTATTTT. Amino acid sequence: CASSFDSGDTQYF.

This clonotype came up many times. The chain combines TRBV7-6 with TRBJ2-1; D not certain. The V gene's germline CDR1 is SGHVS and CDR2 FNYEAQ. V lost 5 bases and J lost 5, with 10 bases in between. The CDR3 consists of 13 residues. The CDR3 DNA reads TGTGCCAGCAGCCCGATGGGCCACAATGAGCAGTTCTTC. This gives the protein CASSPMGHNEQFF.

Many counts were recorded for this clonotype. The chain employs TRBV5-1 and TRBJ2-3; D ambiguous. CDR3 length: 16 residues. The germline V gene has CDR1 SGHRS and CDR2 YFSETQ. V shed 0 bases and J shed 4 bases, with 15 bases lying between them. CDR3 sequence (DNA): TGCGCCAGCAGCTTGGCTGTAGCCGGGTGGGCAGATACGCAGTATTTT. It translates to CASSLAVAGWADTQYF.

This clonotype showed up many times. This CDR3 is CASSTLAGSSYNEQFF. The CDR3 nucleotides are TGTGCCAGTAGTACTCTAGCGGGGAGCTCCTACAATGAGCAGTTCTTC. The gene calls are TRBV19 and TRBJ2-1; 9 nucleotides align to TRBD2. The length of the CDR3 is 16 residues. V was clipped by 4 bases and J by 0 bases; unmatched bases: 4. The germline V gene encodes CDR1 LNHDA and CDR2 SQIVND (reference sequence).

To note about this clonotype: This may stem from a read error, because a much larger clone lies one nucleotide away. The gene calls are TRBV9 and TRBJ2-5, with 8 positions matching TRBD2. With V trimmed by 3 bases and J by 4 bases, 2 bases remained unmatched. Germline CDR1 reads SGDLS; CDR2 reads YYNGEE. The CDR3 covers 13 residues. CDR3 nucleotides: TGTGCCAGCAGCGCTAGCGGGCGAGAGACCCAGTACTTC. The encoded protein is CASSASGRETQYF.

This chain connects TRBV5-1 to TRBJ2-5, with a possible D match to TRBD2 (7 bases). The CDR3 sequence is 16 residues long. V lost 4 bases and J 0 bases, leaving 16 bases between the germline ends. Germline V CDR1 and CDR2: SGHRS, YFSETQ. The CDR3: CASSRGARDNQETQYF. Written as DNA, the CDR3 is TGCGCCAGCAGCCGGGGGGCAAGGGACAACCAAGAGACCCAGTACTTC.

This clonotype was detected many times. This chain joins TRBV10-3 and TRBJ2-7; D is unclear. Germline V gene lookup returns CDR1 ENHRY and CDR2 SYGVKD. This CDR3 comprises 12 residues. The ends were cut back, 2 bases at V and 3 bases at J, with 5 bases in the middle. Here the CDR3 DNA reads TGTGCCATCAGTGAGGACCACTACGAGCAGTACTTC. Its protein product is CAISEDHYEQYF.